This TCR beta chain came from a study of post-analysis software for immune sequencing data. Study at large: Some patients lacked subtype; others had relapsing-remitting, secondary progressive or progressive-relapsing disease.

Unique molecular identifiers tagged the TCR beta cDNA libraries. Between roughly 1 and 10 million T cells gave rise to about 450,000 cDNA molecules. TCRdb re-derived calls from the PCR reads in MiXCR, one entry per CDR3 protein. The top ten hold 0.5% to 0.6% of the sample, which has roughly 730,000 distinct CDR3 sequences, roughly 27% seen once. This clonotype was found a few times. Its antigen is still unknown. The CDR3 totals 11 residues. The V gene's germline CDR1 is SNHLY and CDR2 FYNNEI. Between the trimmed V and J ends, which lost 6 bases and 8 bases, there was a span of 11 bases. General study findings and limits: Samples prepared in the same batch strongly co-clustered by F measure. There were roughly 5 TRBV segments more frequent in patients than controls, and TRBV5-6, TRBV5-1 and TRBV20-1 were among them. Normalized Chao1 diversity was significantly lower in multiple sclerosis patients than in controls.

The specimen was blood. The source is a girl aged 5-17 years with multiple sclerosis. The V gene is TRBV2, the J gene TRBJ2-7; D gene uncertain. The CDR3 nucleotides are TGTGCCAGCAGCCCCGGGTCCCAGCAGTACTTC. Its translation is CASSPGSQQYF.